Below, 31 T cell receptor beta chains from the same sample are listed, as sequenced in a study of blood T cells in healthy people across ages. The use of a sample-barcoded 5' primer and a J-beta primer mix characterized a second PCR of about 6 to 11 cycles. One entry per CDR3 protein results from TCRdb running MiXCR on the 5' RACE reads. This sample has around 900,000 distinct CDR3 sequences; about 51% occur once, and the top ten carry 20% to 25%. The sequencing input was blood. The receptors derive from a woman in her sixties or seventies in good health.

V and J are TRBV5-1 and TRBJ2-1, with D maybe TRBD1 (6 bases). The germline CDR1 and CDR2 sequences are SGHRS and YFSETQ. There are 15 residues in the CDR3. V was clipped by 4 bases and J by 8 bases, with 19 bases between them. This CDR3 is CASSPRSHREHEQFF. The CDR3 DNA sequence: TGCGCCAGCAGCCCGAGATCGCACAGGGAGCATGAGCAGTTCTTC. Full variable domain (remainder filled in from reference TRBV5-1 and TRBJ2-1): KAGVTQTPRYLIKTRGQQVTLSCSPISGHRSVSWYQQTPGQGLQFLFEYFSETQRNKGNFPGRFSGRQFSNSRSEMNVSTLELGDSALYLCASSPRSHREHEQFFGPGTRLTVL.

The chain links TRBV19 to TRBJ2-5, with 8 bases that match TRBD2. This CDR3 has 16 amino acids. Germline-derived CDR1 and CDR2 are LNHDA and SQIVND (reference sequence). V shed 5 bases, J shed 2 bases, and the junction held 10 bases outside the gene matches. In nucleotides, the CDR3 is TGTGCCAGTAGTGGGGAGGGAGCGGGAGTACAAGAGACCCAGTACTTC. Its translation: CASSGEGAGVQETQYF.

The rearrangement joins TRBV5-1 to TRBJ2-7, with a tentative D call TRBD1 (6 bases). Trimming pared 4 bases from V and 0 bases from J, leaving 11 bases between. This CDR3 contains 14 residues. Germline CDR1 and CDR2: SGHRS and YFSETQ. CDR3 amino acids: CASSDGTPSYEQYF. In nucleotides, the CDR3 is TGCGCCAGCAGCGACGGGACACCCTCCTACGAGCAGTACTTC.

This chain joins TRBV28 and TRBJ2-1; 10 bases fit TRBD2. The germline CDR1 and CDR2 sequences are MDHEN and SYDVKM. The CDR3 extends over 16 amino acids. V lost 6 bases to trimming and J lost 7 bases; unmatched junction nucleotides: 12. CDR3 nucleotide sequence: TGTGCCAGCAGGATAACGCCTAGCGGGAGTTTAAATGAGCAGTTCTTC. Translated: CASRITPSGSLNEQFF.

The chain recombines TRBV9 with TRBJ2-1; D is ambiguous. CDR1 and CDR2 from the germline V gene are SGDLS and YYNGEE. The CDR3 length is 15 residues. V lost 0 bases to trimming and J lost 7 bases, with 14 bases between them. CDR3 DNA: TGTGCCAGCAGCGTAGACCTACAGACGTTAAATGAGCAGTTCTTC. This encodes CASSVDLQTLNEQFF.

The V and J genes are TRBV29-1 and TRBJ1-1, with D perhaps matching TRBD1 (5 bases). V was trimmed by 6 bases and J by 5 bases, leaving 13 bases between them. The germline gives CDR1 SQVTM, CDR2 ANQGSEA. This CDR3 has 12 residues. CDR3 in amino acids: CSVIPGGTEAFF. The DNA for the CDR3 is TGCAGCGTCATTCCCGGGGGTACTGAAGCTTTCTTT.

The chain couples TRBV7-9 to TRBJ2-3; 11 bases are a match to TRBD2. The CDR3 length is 18 residues. The ends lost 6 bases at V and 5 bases at J; junction bases unmatched: 16. Germline V gene lookup returns CDR1 SEHNR and CDR2 FQNEAQ (reference sequence). The DNA for the CDR3 is TGTGCCAGCAGTCCGAAGGGGACTAGCGGAGTCACGGGAGATACGCAGTATTTT. It translates to CASSPKGTSGVTGDTQYF.

This clonotype was detected only a few times. This chain joins TRBV7-9 and TRBJ2-7; 7 bases agree with TRBD1. This CDR3 has 14 residues. Per the germline V gene, CDR1 is SEHNR and CDR2 is FQNEAQ (reference sequence). V shed 5 bases, J shed 3 bases, and the junction held 7 bases outside the gene matches. DNA for the CDR3: TGTGCCAGCAGCCCGCAGACAGGGATCTACGAGCAGTACTTC. Amino acids: CASSPQTGIYEQYF.

In this sample, this clonotype turned up a few times. The chain joins TRBV12-3 or TRBV12-4 to TRBJ1-2; D is undetermined. Trimming removed 7 bases at V and 7 bases at J, with 13 bases between. The CDR3 contains 12 residues. In DNA, the CDR3 is TGTGCCAGCACTCGGACGAGGGTTGGCTACACCTTC. It yields the protein CASTRTRVGYTF.

This CDR3 reads CASSYRRDGTYNEQFF. The DNA of the CDR3 is TGTGCCAGCAGTTACCGCCGGGACGGAACCTACAATGAGCAGTTCTTC. The J gene is TRBJ2-1, the V gene TRBV6-5; D is tentatively TRBD1 or TRBD2 (5 bases each). The V and J ends lost 2 bases and 2 bases respectively, with 13 bases between them. This CDR3 spans 16 amino acids. CDR1 MNHEY and CDR2 SVGAGI come from the germline V gene.

The V gene is TRBV15, the J gene TRBJ2-6, with 7 bases identical to TRBD1. The germline V gene encodes CDR1 LNHNV and CDR2 YYDKDF (reference sequence). Trimming took 3 bases from V and 0 from J; bases not matched to a gene: 5. The length of the CDR3 is 17 residues. DNA for the CDR3: TGTGCCACCAGCAGCAGGACAGGATACTCTGGGGCCAACGTCCTGACTTTC. Amino acid sequence: CATSSRTGYSGANVLTF.

This clonotype was seen a few times. The V gene is TRBV6-1, the J gene TRBJ2-1; TRBD1 aligns across 8 bases. Germline-derived CDR1 and CDR2 are MNHNS and SASEGT. This CDR3 is 14 amino acids long. Trimming removed 4 bases from V and 9 bases from J; junction bases left unmatched: 8. CDR3 bases: TGTGCCAGCAGTGGACCGTCAGGGGGCCTTGAGCAGTTCTTC. This translates into CASSGPSGGLEQFF.

V gene TRBV13 combines with J gene TRBJ2-7; D ambiguous. With the DNA end fitting TRBJ2-5 better, the J assignment may be wrong. Germline CDR1 PRHDT, CDR2 FYEKMQ (reference sequence). The length of the CDR3 is 13 residues. The CDR3 region is CASSIRLPETQYF. CDR3 in DNA: TGTGCCAGCAGCATCCGCCTCCCGGAGACCCAGTACTTC.

The rearrangement joins TRBV27 to TRBJ1-1; D ambiguous. CDR1 is MNHEY and CDR2 is SMNVEV in the germline V gene (reference sequence). Trimming removed 2 bases from V and 4 bases from J, with 11 bases in between. The length of the CDR3 is 14 residues. The CDR3 is CASSLIPVGTEAFF. The CDR3 DNA is TGTGCCAGCAGTTTAATACCGGTTGGCACTGAAGCTTTCTTT.

This chain joins TRBV25-1 and TRBJ2-3, with D perhaps assigned TRBD1 or TRBD2 (5 bases each). This CDR3 comprises 14 residues. Germline lookup yields CDR1 MGHDK and CDR2 SYGVNS. V gave up 4 bases and J gave up 2 bases, with 10 bases separating them. The CDR3 DNA sequence: TGTGCCAGCAGTGGGGGACCGTACACAGATACGCAGTATTTT. Translating gives CASSGGPYTDTQYF. The complete variable domain, with remaining parts taken from reference TRBV25-1 and TRBJ2-3, reads EADIYQTPRYLVIGTGKKITLECSQTMGHDKMYWYQQDPGMELHLIHYSYGVNSTEKGDLSSESTVSRIRTEHFPLTLESARPSHTSQYLCASSGGPYTDTQYFGPGTRLTVL.

The rearrangement links TRBV27 to TRBJ2-3; 11 nucleotides line up with TRBD2. Germline V CDR1 and CDR2: MNHEY, SMNVEV (reference sequence). CDR3 size: 15 residues. The V gene end was trimmed by 5 bases and the J gene end by 5 bases; junction bases not matched to a gene: 6. This CDR3 is CASSQTSGNQDTQYF. In DNA, the CDR3 is TGTGCCAGCAGTCAGACTAGCGGGAATCAAGATACGCAGTATTTT.

This clonotype was picked up a small number of times. The chain combines TRBV7-2 with TRBJ2-7; 7 nucleotides align to TRBD1. Germline V gene lookup returns CDR1 SGHTA and CDR2 FQGNSA. CDR3 length: 15 residues. V shed 1 base and J 0 bases; nucleotides not matched to a gene: 3. The CDR3 DNA sequence: TGTGCCAGCAGCTTAGTGACAGGGCTCTCCTACGAGCAGTACTTC. This sequence encodes CASSLVTGLSYEQYF.

The V gene is TRBV4-2, the J gene TRBJ2-3; 8 bases are a match to TRBD2. The CDR3 is made up of 16 amino acids. After removal of 3 bases from V and 1 base from J, the junction contained 6 bases not matched to a gene. CDR1 is LGHNA, CDR2 YNFKEQ, per germline. CDR3 loop: CASSHPAGGGTDTQYF. The CDR3 DNA is TGTGCCAGCAGCCATCCCGCGGGAGGTGGCACAGATACGCAGTATTTT.

This clonotype has a handful of counts. The chain is built from TRBV2 and TRBJ2-5, with TRBD2 matching 9 bases. J was trimmed by 2 bases and V by 2 bases; bases with no gene match: 3. CDR3 length equals 15 residues. Germline CDR1 reads SNHLY; CDR2 reads FYNNEI. CDR3 coding DNA: TGTGCCAGCAGTGAAAATACTAGCGGGCAAGAGACCCAGTACTTC. This codes for CASSENTSGQETQYF.

J is TRBJ2-3 and V is TRBV28; D is possibly TRBD1 or TRBD2 (5 bases each). Trimming cost V 8 bases and J 4 bases, with 19 bases left between them. Germline CDR1 and CDR2: MDHEN and SYDVKM. The CDR3 spans 15 residues. The CDR3 DNA follows: TGTGCCAGCCTGGGCCGGGGCGAAGGGGCAGATACGCAGTATTTT. Translating it yields CASLGRGEGADTQYF.

This clonotype was found a few times. This chain uses TRBV27 with TRBJ2-3; D is unresolved. Trimming pared 2 bases from V and 2 bases from J, leaving 5 bases between. Germline lookup yields CDR1 MNHEY and CDR2 SMNVEV (reference sequence). This CDR3 contains 13 residues. The CDR3 DNA reads TGTGCCAGCAGTTTAGTCATCACAGATACGCAGTATTTT. Translated, it gives CASSLVITDTQYF.

A few counts support this clonotype. This sequence joins TRBV5-1 and TRBJ1-4; a possible D gene is TRBD1 (5 bases). Germline V gene data show CDR1 as SGHRS and CDR2 as YFSETQ. CDR3 size: 14 residues. V dropped 2 bases and J dropped 3 bases, with 8 bases sitting between them. The CDR3 bases are TGCGCCAGCAGCTTTACCAGGGCTAATGAAAAACTGTTTTTT. Protein sequence: CASSFTRANEKLFF. The full variable domain, in which reference TRBV5-1 and TRBJ1-4 provide the parts outside the CDR3, is KAGVTQTPRYLIKTRGQQVTLSCSPISGHRSVSWYQQTPGQGLQFLFEYFSETQRNKGNFPGRFSGRQFSNSRSEMNVSTLELGDSALYLCASSFTRANEKLFFGSGTQLSVL.

In its sample, this clonotype was seen a few times. The rearrangement uses TRBV7-2 and TRBJ2-7, with 8 positions matching TRBD2. Trimming at V came to 3 bases and at J to 4 bases, leaving 5 bases not matched to a gene. The CDR3 has 14 amino acids. Germline V gene lookup returns CDR1 SGHTA and CDR2 FQGNSA. CDR3 bases: TGTGCCAGCAGCTTTCCGGGACTAGTGTACGAGCAGTACTTC. Protein sequence: CASSFPGLVYEQYF. Supplemented by reference TRBV7-2 and TRBJ2-7, the full variable domain reads GAGVSQSPSNKVTEKGKDVELRCDPISGHTALYWYRQSLGQGLEFLIYFQGNSAPDKSGLPSDRFSAERTGGSVSTLTIQRTQQEDSAVYLCASSFPGLVYEQYFGPGTRLTVT.

In its sample, this clonotype was seen a few times. The rearrangement joins TRBV20-1 to TRBJ2-5; D tentatively fits TRBD1 or TRBD2 (5 bases each). With 6 bases removed from V and 11 bases from J, the gap between germline ends came to 19 bases. The V gene's germline CDR1 is DFQATT and CDR2 SNEGSKA (reference sequence). The CDR3 runs to 12 residues. This CDR3 reads CSAPGTLGRQYF. CDR3 coding DNA: TGCAGTGCCCCAGGGACCTTAGGAAGGCAGTACTTC.

This clonotype was detected only once. The rearrangement links TRBV28 to TRBJ1-2; D call uncertain. The CDR3 runs 13 residues. V was pared by 7 bases and J by 0 bases, with 9 bases between. Germline values: CDR1 MDHEN, CDR2 SYDVKM. The DNA of the CDR3 is TGTGCCAGCACCTTAGCTCCTAACTATGGCTACACCTTC. Its protein product is CASTLAPNYGYTF.

The J gene is TRBJ1-2, the V gene TRBV7-2; D is ambiguous. Trimming pared 1 base from V and 11 bases from J, leaving 20 bases between. The CDR3 contains 15 residues. The germline V gene has CDR1 SGHTA and CDR2 FQGNSA. In DNA, the CDR3 is TGTGCCAGCAGCTTAGTAGCTGGGGAGGGCCGTGGTTACACCTTC. The encoded protein is CASSLVAGEGRGYTF.

In the case of this clonotype: An end of the junction differs from the germline gene, which may be a read error. J is TRBJ2-3 and V is TRBV7-3; 9 positions match TRBD1. The CDR3 totals 15 residues. Germline V gene sequence: CDR1 SGHTA, CDR2 FQGTGA. CDR3 amino acids: CASSFVTGGTDAQYF. For the CDR3, the DNA is TGTGCCAGCAGCTTCGTCACAGGGGGCACAGATGCGCAGTATTTT.

The chain employs TRBV25-1 and TRBJ2-5; tentatively, D is TRBD2 (6 bases). Trimming took off 6 bases at V and 3 bases at J, with 17 bases between the two ends. CDR1 MGHDK and CDR2 SYGVNS come from the germline V gene. The CDR3 totals 15 residues. CDR3 nucleotides: TGTGCCAGCAGCGAGGGTGGGGGGAGAGAAGAGACCCAGTACTTC. Translating it yields CASSEGGGREETQYF. Full variable domain (outside the CDR3, taken from reference TRBV25-1 and TRBJ2-5): EADIYQTPRYLVIGTGKKITLECSQTMGHDKMYWYQQDPGMELHLIHYSYGVNSTEKGDLSSESTVSRIRTEHFPLTLESARPSHTSQYLCASSEGGGREETQYFGPGTRLLVL.

The J gene is TRBJ2-5, the V gene TRBV5-1, with D possibly being TRBD2 (6 bases). The J call is uncertain, as TRBJ2-7 better fits the DNA end. There are 15 residues in the CDR3. CDR1 and CDR2 from the germline V gene are SGHRS and YFSETQ. The DNA of the CDR3 is TGCGCCAGCAGCTTGGGAGCGGAGGGGATCTACGAGCAGTACTTC. Encoded protein: CASSLGAEGIYEQYF.

The V gene is TRBV6-6, the J gene TRBJ2-5; D is unresolved. Per the germline V gene, CDR1 is MNHNY and CDR2 is SVGAGI (reference sequence). Deletions cut 6 bases from V and 5 bases from J, with 10 bases between. The CDR3 covers 12 residues. The CDR3 region has the DNA TGTGCCAGCAGATTCTTTCAGGAGACCCAGTACTTC. It codes for CASRFFQETQYF.

The J gene is TRBJ2-4, the V gene TRBV7-3, with D possibly matching TRBD2 (5 bases). The CDR3 contains 13 residues. The germline V gene encodes CDR1 SGHTA and CDR2 FQGTGA. Trimming took 5 bases from V and 8 from J, leaving 13 bases between them. CDR3 region: CASSHARGDIQYF. CDR3 nucleotide sequence: TGTGCCAGCAGCCACGCCCGGGGAGACATTCAGTACTTC.